The rows below give T cell receptor beta chains drawn from one sample of a study of Tregs in tolerant kidney transplant recipients. The protocol was immunoSEQ multiplex PCR, while the TCRdb copy is restricted to in-frame clones and leaves out a portion. The sample comprises around 61,000 clones, around 80% of which are singletons, and less than 5.5% rests with the top ten. The specimen was CD4+ T cells from blood. These receptors were collected from a human donor in good health. CDR3s include the opening cysteine and the closing phenylalanine or tryptophan. D genes are given only for firm matches. Some rows mark clone size as missing; the rest say once, few, many or name a class of expanded clone.

j_call clone_size d_call v_call cdr3_nt cdr3_aa
TRBJ2-5 - - TRBV20-1 TGCAGTGCTAGACCGGAGACCCAGTACTTC CSARPETQYF
TRBJ1-2 - - TRBV9 TGTGCCAGCAGCGTAGGGGTGAGCTATGGCTACACCTTC CASSVGVSYGYTF
TRBJ2-7 - - TRBV4-1 TGCGCCAGCAGCCAAGAATTGACCCTTTCCGTGGAGCAGTACTTC CASSQELTLSVEQYF
TRBJ1-3 - - TRBV6-5 TGTGCCAGCAGTCAACTCCAGGGGAACACCATATATTTT CASSQLQGNTIYF
TRBJ1-1 - - TRBV12-5 TGTGCTAGTGGTTTGCCAAAGGGCCCAGGATTCACTGAAGCTTTCTTT CASGLPKGPGFTEAFF
TRBJ2-5 - TRBD2 TRBV7-6 TGTGCCAGCAGCTCTGCTAGCGGGGGGGGAGAGACCCAGTACTTC CASSSASGGGETQYF
TRBJ1-5 few TRBD1 TRBV10-1 TGCGCCAGCAACACCGGGACAGGGAGTCAGCCCCAGCATTTT CASNTGTGSQPQHF
TRBJ2-6 - - TRBV13 TGTGCCAGCAGCCACATGACAGGTATCCCTGGGGCCAACGTCCTGACTTTC CASSHMTGIPGANVLTF
TRBJ1-2 - - TRBV30 TGTGCCTGGAGTTCAGGGGTTAGGAATGGCTACACCTTC CAWSSGVRNGYTF
TRBJ1-2 - - TRBV19 TGTGCCAGTAGTATGAAAGTCAGTAGCTATGGCTACACCTTC CASSMKVSSYGYTF
TRBJ2-7 few - TRBV12-5 TGTGCTAGTGGGCGGGGCTCCTACGAGCAGTACTTC CASGRGSYEQYF